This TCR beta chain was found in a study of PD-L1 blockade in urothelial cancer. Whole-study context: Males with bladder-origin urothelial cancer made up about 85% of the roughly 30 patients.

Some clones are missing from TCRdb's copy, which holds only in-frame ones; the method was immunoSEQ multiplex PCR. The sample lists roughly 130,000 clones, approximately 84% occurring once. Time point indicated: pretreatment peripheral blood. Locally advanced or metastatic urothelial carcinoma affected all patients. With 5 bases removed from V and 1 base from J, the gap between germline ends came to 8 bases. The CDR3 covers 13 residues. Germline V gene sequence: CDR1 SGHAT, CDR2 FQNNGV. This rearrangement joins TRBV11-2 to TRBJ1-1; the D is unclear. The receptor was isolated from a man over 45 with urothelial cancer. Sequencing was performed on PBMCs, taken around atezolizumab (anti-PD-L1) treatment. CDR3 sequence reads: CASSLDTNTEAFF. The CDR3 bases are TGTGCCAGCAGCCTCGACACGAACACTGAAGCTTTCTTT.